The present entry profiles one TCR beta chain with its context. Its antigen is not known. Sequence at one end of the junction differs from germline and may be a read error. These data belong to a study of cytomegalovirus exposure and HLA in healthy donors. Study findings and constraints: Fewer N-insertions than the roughly 700-donor mean were reportedly shown by an Asian-associated ancestry cluster in a later analysis. Reports state that TCR beta sequences accurately predicted most subjects' HLA-A and HLA-B alleles. Earlier analysis looked at TCR beta V segments, and most were productive about 87% or about 30% of the time. As a later analysis showed, a missense DCLRE1C variant was linked to trimming of TCR beta V- and J-genes.

Both 60 Vbeta primers and 13 Jbeta primers went into the PCR. Some clones are missing from TCRdb's copy, which holds only in-frame ones; the method was immunoSEQ multiplex PCR. Its clone listing holds tens of thousands of clones. Per the germline V gene, CDR1 is SGHTA and CDR2 is FQGNSA. The CDR3 is made up of 15 amino acids. The clonotype comes from a woman aged 35 to 49 in good health and CMV-seronegative. The specimen sequenced was PBMCs. The gene calls are TRBV7-2 and TRBJ2-1; D might be TRBD2 (6 bases). The CDR3 is CASSFSRDSFNEQFF. The CDR3 nucleotides read TGTGCCAGCAGCTTTAGCCGGGACTCCTTCAATGAGCAGTTCTTC.